This entry features one T cell receptor (beta chain) sequence. The protocol was immunoSEQ multiplex PCR, while the TCRdb copy is restricted to in-frame clones and leaves out a portion. This sample has about 73,000 clones, with approximately 80% found just once. Only patients with spare fresh-frozen tumor and over two years of follow-up were included. PBMC sampling occurred before vaccination, two weeks after the third dose, and at progression. Per germline, CDR1 SNHLY and CDR2 FYNNEI. This CDR3 spans 15 amino acids. The V gene end was trimmed by 4 bases and the J gene end by 4 bases; junction bases not matched to a gene: 6. This sample is drawn from a study of glioma-infiltrating T cells after dendritic cell vaccination. Looking at the study overall: Between about 2003 and 2012, patients got autologous tumor lysate-pulsed dendritic cell vaccines.

The chain combines TRBV2 with TRBJ2-1, with TRBD1 matching over 8 bases. This receptor was identified in a human donor with glioblastoma. The sequencing used blood, collected before dendritic cell vaccination. This CDR3 reads CASSVAGGSYNEQFF. Here the CDR3 DNA reads TGTGCCAGCAGTGTGGCAGGGGGCTCATACAATGAGCAGTTCTTC.